This T cell receptor (beta chain) comes out of a study of identical twins. Study-wide results and limits: Carriage of fewer insertions was seen in abundant cord blood beta clonotypes, whereas memory repertoires showed none.

Addition of a universal primer site occurred through template switching, and cDNA carried unique molecular identifiers. TCRdb re-called the 5' RACE reads through MiXCR, storing one row per CDR3 protein. The repertoire has about 530,000 distinct CDR3 sequences, approximately 14% of them found once; the top ten carry around 0.48%. The V and J ends lost 1 base and 7 bases respectively, with 19 bases between them. Germline V gene sequence: CDR1 SGHTA, CDR2 FQGNSA. The CDR3 contains 17 residues. With respect to this clonotype: As yet, its antigen is unknown.

All donors were healthy Caucasians. The data also belong to a second study, concerning yellow fever vaccine responses in identical twins. That report adds: Reports say the vaccine T cell response in twins looked partly convergent and partly personalized.

The V gene is TRBV7-2, the J gene TRBJ2-2, with D perhaps matching TRBD2 (6 bases). The origin of this receptor is a woman aged 18-29 years in good health. The sequenced material came from CD4+ T cells sorted from blood. The CDR3 DNA reads as TGTGCCAGCAGCTTAGTTTCACTAGCCCTAGGGAGCGGGGAGCTGTTTTTT. It codes for CASSLVSLALGSGELFF.